This entry lists 7 T cell receptor beta chains sequenced from one sample in a study of blood T cell repertoires in COVID-19. Libraries were prepared by immunoSEQ multiplex PCR; TCRdb keeps only in-frame clonotypes and omits some of them. The sample has hundreds of thousands of clones, 84% seen once. Sequenced material: peripheral blood. The receptor source for this set is a human donor in a cohort sampled during active COVID-19.

This rearrangement joins TRBV4-2 to TRBJ1-2, with unresolved D. Germline CDR1 and CDR2: LGHNA and YNFKEQ. V was trimmed by 6 bases and J by 5 bases, leaving 13 bases between them. The CDR3 runs to 13 residues. The CDR3 sequence is CASSHTEMYGYTF. CDR3 nucleotides: TGTGCCAGCAGTCATACAGAGATGTATGGCTACACCTTC.

This clone was counted between two and nine times. The chain couples TRBV7-8 to TRBJ1-2; D is uncertain. CDR1 and CDR2 from the germline V gene are SGHVS and FQNEAQ. The CDR3 extends over 16 amino acids. The V end lost 0 bases, the J end lost 8 bases, and 19 bases lay between the germline ends. CDR3 DNA: TGTGCCAGCAGCTTAGCGTTTTCGAGTATATCTAGCGGCTACACCTTC. Its protein is CASSLAFSSISSGYTF.

The V call is TRBV9, the J call TRBJ1-4; D perhaps matches TRBD1 (5 bases). Germline lookup yields CDR1 SGDLS and CDR2 YYNGEE. The CDR3 extends over 16 amino acids. Trimming pared 3 bases from V and 2 bases from J, leaving 14 bases between. Written as DNA, the CDR3 is TGTGCCAGCAGCGCTCAGGGATCCGGGACTAATGAAAAACTGTTTTTT. Translation: CASSAQGSGTNEKLFF.

This chain connects TRBV3-1 (or the pseudogene TRBV3-2) to TRBJ2-2; the match to TRBD2 covers 7 bases. Germline V CDR1 and CDR2: LGHDT, YNNKEL (reference sequence). The CDR3 length is 16 residues. The V gene end was trimmed by 3 bases and the J gene end by 5 bases; junction bases not matched to a gene: 9. The CDR3 loop is CASSHPGGSGTGELFF. The CDR3 DNA reads as TGTGCCAGCAGCCACCCCGGGGGGAGCGGGACCGGGGAGCTGTTTTTT.

The rearrangement joins TRBV28 to TRBJ2-1; D gene unclear. The CDR3 length is 17 residues. Germline V gene lookup returns CDR1 MDHEN and CDR2 SYDVKM. Deletions cut 4 bases from V and 7 bases from J, with 23 bases between. The DNA of the CDR3 is TGTGCCAGCAGTTATGCCCTGGGCTCTCCCCTTAGGAATGAGCAGTTCTTC. Translation gives CASSYALGSPLRNEQFF.

V and J are TRBV7-6 and TRBJ1-4; D remains unclear. The CDR3 has 16 residues. V was pared by 2 bases and J by 4 bases, with 14 bases between. Germline CDR1 reads SGHVS; CDR2 reads FNYEAQ. The CDR3, as DNA: TGTGCCAGCAGCTTAAGATACCCGTCGGGTAATGAAAAACTGTTTTTT. This sequence encodes CASSLRYPSGNEKLFF.

The rearrangement links TRBV2 to TRBJ2-3, with 8 nucleotides matching TRBD2. Trimming cost V 1 base and J 3 bases; bases outside gene matches: 9. Germline assignment: CDR1 SNHLY and CDR2 FYNNEI. The length of the CDR3 is 17 residues. The CDR3 here is CASSEGEREMGTDTQYF. The DNA of the CDR3 is TGTGCCAGCAGTGAAGGGGAGCGGGAGATGGGGACAGATACGCAGTATTTT.